The 28 T cell receptor beta chains below were found in one sample sequenced in a study of blood T cell repertoires in COVID-19. The assay was immunoSEQ multiplex PCR, and TCRdb's table has in-frame clones only and misses some. In the table there are 200,000 to 250,000 clones, roughly 82% of which are singletons. The material sequenced was PBMCs or T cells enriched from blood (not recorded which). All receptors derive from a woman in her forties or fifties who had recovered from COVID-19.

The chain employs TRBV3-1 (or the pseudogene TRBV3-2) and TRBJ1-6; 8 bases match TRBD1. Germline trimming cut 6 bases from V and 7 bases from J; bases unmatched to any gene: 11. CDR1 and CDR2 (germline): LGHDT, YNNKEL (reference sequence). The CDR3 has 16 residues. The CDR3: CASSSIPGQDNSPLHF. In nucleotides, the CDR3 is TGTGCCAGCAGTTCTATTCCGGGACAGGACAATTCACCCCTCCACTTT.

A word on this clone: At one boundary the junction diverges from the germline segment, which might be a read error. The rearrangement joins TRBV18 to TRBJ1-3, with D possibly matching TRBD1 (6 bases). Germline V gives CDR1 KGHSH, CDR2 LQKENI. The length of the CDR3 is 16 residues. Here the CDR3 reads CRRGGSPNCSGNTIYF. In DNA form, the CDR3 reads TGCCGTAGAGGGGGTTCTCCGAATTGCTCTGGAAACACCATATATTTT.

This clone was counted between two and nine times. The chain links TRBV5-4 to TRBJ1-1, with D maybe TRBD1 (5 bases). This CDR3 region has 14 residues. Germline V gene data show CDR1 as SGHNT and CDR2 as YYREEE (reference sequence). V lost 6 bases and J 1 base, leaving 13 bases between the germline ends. CDR3 amino acids: CASTLGRGNTEAFF. For the CDR3, the DNA is TGTGCCAGCACCCTAGGTAGGGGGAACACTGAAGCTTTCTTT. The full variable domain, in which reference TRBV5-4 and TRBJ1-1 provide the parts outside the CDR3, is ETGVTQSPTHLIKTRGQQVTLRCSSQSGHNTVSWYQQALGQGPQFIFQYYREEENGRGNFPPRFSGLQFPNYSSELNVNALELDDSALYLCASTLGRGNTEAFFGQGTRLTVV.

This clone was recorded a few times. V and J are TRBV27 and TRBJ1-6; D call uncertain. The V end lost 2 bases, the J end lost 6 bases, and 2 bases lay between the germline ends. This CDR3 is 12 amino acids long. Germline CDR1 and CDR2: MNHEY and SMNVEV (reference sequence). CDR3 protein: CASSLLNSPLHF. As DNA, the CDR3 is TGTGCCAGCAGTTTACTTAATTCACCCCTCCACTTT.

The chain recombines TRBV18 with TRBJ2-1, with D perhaps TRBD1 (5 bases). Between the trimmed V and J ends, which lost 6 bases and 5 bases, there was a span of 17 bases. CDR3 length: 15 residues. Germline CDR1 reads KGHSH; CDR2 reads LQKENI. CDR3 in amino acids: CASSPAAGPHNEQFF. The CDR3 DNA sequence: TGTGCCAGCTCCCCCGCAGCAGGGCCGCACAATGAGCAGTTCTTC.

The J gene is TRBJ2-5, the V gene TRBV11-3; D unresolved. The CDR3 is made up of 13 amino acids. V shed 4 bases and J shed 3 bases, with 9 bases lying between them. Germline assignment: CDR1 SGHNT and CDR2 YENEEA. CDR3 region: CASSSYLEETQYF. The CDR3, as DNA: TGTGCCAGCAGCTCCTACTTGGAAGAGACCCAGTACTTC.

The chain joins TRBV7-3 to TRBJ1-1; weak D call: TRBD1 (6 bases). Germline-derived CDR1 and CDR2 are SGHTA and FQGTGA. CDR3 length: 13 residues. V lost 5 bases and J 2 bases, leaving 9 bases between the germline ends. The CDR3 reads CASSRGQNTEAFF. The CDR3 nucleotides are TGTGCCAGCAGCAGGGGACAAAACACTGAAGCTTTCTTT.

The chain uses TRBV4-1 and TRBJ1-3; 7 bases line up with TRBD1. The CDR3 runs to 18 residues. The germline CDR1 and CDR2 sequences are MGHRA and YSYEKL. Trimming cost V 4 bases and J 7 bases; bases outside gene matches: 19. DNA of the CDR3: TGCGCCAGCAGCCGAGGCAGACAGGGACTTTACGCCGGGAACACCATATATTTT. Protein sequence: CASSRGRQGLYAGNTIYF.

The rearrangement links TRBV19 to TRBJ1-4; possible D gene TRBD1, 5 bases. CDR1 and CDR2 (germline): LNHDA, SQIVND (reference sequence). Trimming cost V 4 bases and J 1 base, with 16 bases left between them. The CDR3 totals 17 residues. CDR3 sequence (DNA): TGTGCCAGTAGTAGCGCCCGACGGGGGGAAACTAATGAAAAACTGTTTTTT. Its translation: CASSSARRGETNEKLFF.

This clone was detected once. The rearrangement uses TRBV4-2 and TRBJ1-2, with TRBD1 identical over 8 bases. The V and J ends lost 4 bases and 7 bases, in that order; junction bases with no gene match: 5. The CDR3 runs 13 residues. Germline V CDR1 and CDR2: LGHNA, YNFKEQ. CDR3 DNA sequence: TGTGCCAGCAGCCGCGGACAGGGTGGTGGCTACACCTTC. This sequence encodes CASSRGQGGGYTF.

The chain has TRBV5-3 and TRBJ2-2, with 12 bases aligning to TRBD1. TRBV5-3 carries the ORF label, with uncertain function. V lost 3 bases to trimming and J lost 1 base; unmatched junction nucleotides: 10. The CDR3 loop spans 19 amino acids. The CDR3 sequence is CARSSRDRGPVLNTGELFF. For the CDR3, the DNA is TGTGCCAGAAGCTCTCGGGACAGGGGGCCCGTATTGAACACCGGGGAGCTGTTTTTT.

V and J are TRBV9 and TRBJ2-5, with TRBD1 matching 8 bases. From germline, CDR1 is SGDLS and CDR2 YYNGEE. The CDR3 totals 17 residues. V dropped 4 bases and J dropped 1; count of bases not matched to a gene: 12. CDR3 sequence (DNA): TGTGCCAGCAGCCCCCGATGGGGACAGGCATCCCAAGAGACCCAGTACTTC. Translation gives CASSPRWGQASQETQYF.

V usage is TRBV18 and J usage is TRBJ2-5; D is possibly TRBD1 (5 bases). CDR1 and CDR2 from the germline V gene are KGHSH and LQKENI. The V end was cut by 2 bases, the J end by 11 bases, with 18 bases between. The CDR3 covers 14 residues. In DNA, the CDR3 is TGTGCCAGCTCACCAGACAGTTCGACTCCCCCACAGTACTTC. It encodes CASSPDSSTPPQYF. Combining the CDR3 with reference TRBV18 and TRBJ2-5 gives the whole variable domain NAGVMQNPRHLVRRRGQEARLRCSPMKGHSHVYWYRQLPEEGLKFMVYLQKENIIDESGMPKERFSAEFPKEGPSILRIQQVVRGDSAAYFCASSPDSSTPPQYFGPGTRLLVL.

The chain combines TRBV7-8 with TRBJ1-5, with 7 nucleotides matching TRBD1. Per the germline V gene, CDR1 is SGHVS and CDR2 is FQNEAQ. V shed 3 bases and J 0 bases; nucleotides not matched to a gene: 11. The length of the CDR3 is 18 residues. CDR3 nucleotide sequence: TGTGCCAGCAGCTTGAGACAGGGAAGAACGAATAGCAATCAGCCCCAGCATTTT. This codes for CASSLRQGRTNSNQPQHF.

The rearrangement links TRBV6-5 to TRBJ2-5; 9 bases line up with TRBD2. The CDR3 loop spans 12 amino acids. Germline CDR1 MNHEY, CDR2 SVGAGI. With V trimmed by 6 bases and J by 4 bases, 0 bases remained unmatched. In DNA, the CDR3 is TGTGCCAGCAGACTAGCGGGAGAGACCCAGTACTTC. This encodes CASRLAGETQYF.

V and J are TRBV6-5 and TRBJ2-2; 9 positions match TRBD2. CDR3 length equals 16 residues. Trimming took 0 bases from V and 2 from J; bases not matched to a gene: 1. CDR1 is MNHEY and CDR2 is SVGAGI in the germline V gene. The CDR3 nucleotides are TGTGCCAGCAGTTACTCCGGGACTAGCAACACCGGGGAGCTGTTTTTT. This gives the protein CASSYSGTSNTGELFF.

This clone showed up just once. V is TRBV5-1 and J is TRBJ1-2, with D uncertain. This CDR3 region has 16 residues. V lost 4 bases and J lost 2, with 18 bases in between. Germline CDR1 SGHRS, CDR2 YFSETQ. This CDR3 reads CASSPNIQRFNYGYTF. The DNA of the CDR3 is TGCGCCAGCAGCCCCAATATACAGAGATTCAACTATGGCTACACCTTC.

The CDR3 sequence: CASSTRGAGNTIYF. In DNA form, the CDR3 reads TGCGCCAGCAGCACTCGAGGAGCTGGAAACACCATATATTTT. This chain connects TRBV5-1 to TRBJ1-3; D not certain. The CDR3 length is 14 residues. Looked up from germline, CDR1 is SGHRS and CDR2 is YFSETQ. Trimming removed 4 bases from V and 2 bases from J, with 10 bases in between.

V is TRBV6-2 or TRBV6-3 and J is TRBJ1-1; tentatively, D is TRBD1 (6 bases). Germline values: CDR1 MNHEY, CDR2 SVGEGT. Between the trimmed V and J ends, which lost 5 bases and 5 bases, there was a span of 15 bases. This CDR3 has 14 amino acids. The CDR3 loop is CASSKQGWGTEAFF. CDR3 coding DNA: TGTGCCAGCAGTAAACAGGGCTGGGGGACTGAAGCTTTCTTT.

This chain joins TRBV4-3 and TRBJ2-7; 9 bases align to TRBD1. This CDR3 is built from 14 residues. J gave up 5 bases and V 1 base, and 3 bases lay outside the gene matches. The germline V gene has CDR1 LGHNA and CDR2 YSLEER. CDR3: CASSQGTGVNEQYF. In DNA form, the CDR3 reads TGCGCCAGCAGCCAAGGGACAGGGGTGAACGAGCAGTACTTC.

This clone is a singleton in its sample. V gene TRBV6-5 combines with J gene TRBJ1-1; 7 nucleotides align to TRBD1. The ends lost 2 bases at V and 12 bases at J; junction bases unmatched: 9. The CDR3 contains 13 residues. Per the germline V gene, CDR1 is MNHEY and CDR2 is SVGAGI. The CDR3 DNA follows: TGTGCCAGCAGTTACGGCTCGGGACAGAGAACTTTCTTT. Translated, it gives CASSYGSGQRTFF.

The chain carries TRBV11-2 and TRBJ1-2; 8 bases line up with TRBD1. Trimming took 4 bases from V and 0 from J; bases not matched to a gene: 4. The CDR3 runs 15 residues. Germline V lookup: CDR1 SGHAT, CDR2 FQNNGV. The CDR3 region has the DNA TGTGCCAGCAGCTCCACAGGGGGAGCTAACTATGGCTACACCTTC. This gives the protein CASSSTGGANYGYTF.

The genes are TRBV2 and TRBJ1-1; unclear D gene. V was cut by 4 bases and J by 7 bases, with 7 bases left in between. The CDR3 spans 11 residues. Looked up from germline, CDR1 is SNHLY and CDR2 is FYNNEI. The CDR3 DNA follows: TGTGCCAGCAGTGTGTGGAGTGAAGCTTTCTTT. This sequence encodes CASSVWSEAFF.

The rearrangement joins TRBV28 to TRBJ2-5; 10 bases line up with TRBD2. CDR1 is MDHEN, CDR2 SYDVKM, per germline. The CDR3 runs to 14 residues. V was pared by 3 bases and J by 5 bases, with 3 bases of the junction left unmatched. The chain's CDR3 is CASSFSGRGETQYF. The CDR3 DNA reads TGTGCCAGCAGTTTCAGCGGGAGGGGGGAGACCCAGTACTTC.

The chain is built from TRBV7-9 and TRBJ1-2; D is unresolved. Germline V gene sequence: CDR1 SEHNR, CDR2 FQNEAQ (reference sequence). The CDR3 covers 15 residues. The germline V and J ends were trimmed by 0 bases and 2 bases, with 10 bases remaining between them. The CDR3 loop is CASSLAQSENYGYTF. The CDR3 DNA is TGTGCCAGCAGCTTAGCGCAGTCGGAGAACTATGGCTACACCTTC.

This chain links TRBV7-9 with TRBJ2-5; D remains unclear. Germline lookup yields CDR1 SEHNR and CDR2 FQNEAQ (reference sequence). This CDR3 has 12 residues. The V end lost 7 bases, the J end lost 5 bases, and 11 bases lay between the germline ends. CDR3 nucleotides: TGTGCCAGCAACTCCCCGAGGGAGACCCAGTACTTC. Amino acids: CASNSPRETQYF.

J is TRBJ1-1 and V is TRBV7-8; D ambiguous. V was trimmed by 5 bases and J by 8 bases, leaving 12 bases between them. CDR3 length: 12 residues. The germline V gene has CDR1 SGHVS and CDR2 FQNEAQ. The CDR3 reads CASSPWLDEAFF. CDR3 coding DNA: TGTGCCAGCAGCCCTTGGCTAGACGAAGCTTTCTTT. The full variable domain, rest sourced from reference TRBV7-8 and TRBJ1-1, is GAGVSQSPRYKVAKRGQDVALRCDPISGHVSLFWYQQALGQGPEFLTYFQNEAQLDKSGLPSDRFFAERPEGSVSTLKIQRTQQEDSAVYLCASSPWLDEAFFGQGTRLTVV.

The chain combines TRBV6-2 or TRBV6-3 with TRBJ2-5; 15 nucleotides match TRBD2. This CDR3 comprises 16 residues. Germline V lookup: CDR1 MNHEY, CDR2 SVGEGT. The junction had 6 bases not matched to a gene; V was cut back by 6 bases and J by 4 bases. The CDR3 here is CASSGTSGRSRETQYF. CDR3 coding DNA: TGTGCCAGCAGCGGGACTAGCGGGAGGTCGAGAGAGACCCAGTACTTC.